This T cell receptor beta chain is from a study of shared clonotypes between healthy human individuals. About the research overall: CD4 naive cells filled three plates per donor, CD4 memory three, CD8 naive two and CD8 memory one.

Deep-level running was used for the assay. When replicate PCRs were run on sorted subsets, they used around 200 ng DNA, around 33,000 T cell genomes. Clones were sequenced by immunoSEQ multiplex PCR, and TCRdb holds only the in-frame ones, with some missing. The repertoire holds over a million clones, roughly 96% seen once, with roughly 1.2% in the top ten. The CDR3 extends over 16 amino acids. CDR1 is MGHRA and CDR2 is YSYEKL in the germline V gene. The germline V and J ends were trimmed by 10 bases and 8 bases, with 26 bases remaining between them. The clonotype comes from a man under 40 in good health. The chain recombines TRBV4-1 with TRBJ1-4; TRBD1 is a possible D gene (6 bases). Sequenced: naive CD4+ T cells sorted from blood. The sample's subset: CD45RA+ positively selected. In DNA form, the CDR3 reads TGCGCCACACACACAGGGATAACGTCCGAGGTCGAAAAACTGTTTTTT. Translated: CATHTGITSEVEKLFF.